The 19 T cell receptor beta chains presented below share a single source sample, sequenced in a study of blood T cell repertoires in COVID-19. The data were produced by immunoSEQ multiplex PCR, yet TCRdb's version contains in-frame clones alone and is incomplete. The sample lists 180,000 or so clones; approximately 86% were seen once. The source material was peripheral blood. The receptors were sampled from a man in his sixties who had recovered from COVID-19.

In this sample, this clone turned up a few times. The J gene is TRBJ1-1, the V gene TRBV6-5; D perhaps matches TRBD1 (5 bases). This CDR3 has 13 residues. From germline, CDR1 is MNHEY and CDR2 SVGAGI. Trimming took off 2 bases at V and 5 bases at J, with 9 bases between the two ends. CDR3 in amino acids: CASSYLRGTEAFF. The CDR3 DNA is TGTGCCAGCAGTTACCTACGGGGGACTGAAGCTTTCTTT.

Here the CDR3 DNA reads TGCAGCGCGAGGGATCTAGCAGCGGGGTACAATGAGCAGTTCTTC. It specifies CSARDLAAGYNEQFF. The rearrangement uses TRBV29-1 and TRBJ2-1; 7 bases line up with TRBD2. This CDR3 has 15 amino acids. Germline CDR1 SQVTM, CDR2 ANQGSEA. The V and J ends lost 7 bases and 4 bases, in that order; junction bases with no gene match: 13.

J is TRBJ1-1 and V is TRBV6-5; no definite D call. The ends were cut back, 5 bases at V and 6 bases at J, with 10 bases in the middle. The CDR3 is 12 amino acids. Germline CDR1 and CDR2: MNHEY and SVGAGI. CDR3 loop: CASSPAAAEAFF. The CDR3 bases are TGTGCCAGCAGTCCCGCGGCGGCTGAAGCTTTCTTT.

The chain is built from TRBV5-5 and TRBJ1-5, with TRBD1 identical over 9 bases. In germline, CDR1 is SGHKS, CDR2 YYEKEE (reference sequence). The junction had 13 bases not matched to a gene; V was cut back by 0 bases and J by 9 bases. CDR3 length: 17 residues. Here the CDR3 DNA reads TGTGCCAGCAGCTTGGCCAGCGGGACAGGGATCTTGTGGCCCCAGCATTTT. Protein: CASSLASGTGILWPQHF.

V usage is TRBV19 and J usage is TRBJ1-4, with D unclear. The CDR3 runs 13 residues. The V gene lost 6 bases and the J gene lost 4 bases, with 9 bases spanning the gap. Germline CDR1 LNHDA, CDR2 SQIVND (reference sequence). In DNA, the CDR3 is TGTGCCAGTAGGCCACGGGGTAATGAAAAACTGTTTTTT. Its translation is CASRPRGNEKLFF.

This clone was recorded once. The chain couples TRBV9 to TRBJ1-3; 8 bases fit TRBD1. The CDR3 totals 14 residues. The germline CDR1 and CDR2 sequences are SGDLS and YYNGEE. V lost 0 bases to trimming and J lost 8 bases; unmatched junction nucleotides: 4. This chain's CDR3 is CASSVEGQGDTIYF. CDR3 bases: TGTGCCAGCAGCGTAGAAGGACAGGGAGACACCATATATTTT.

CDR3 sequence reads: CASGLAGVGGGIGAHGYTF. The CDR3 region has the DNA TGTGCTAGTGGTTTGGCCGGTGTGGGAGGCGGGATTGGGGCCCATGGCTACACCTTC. The chain employs TRBV12-5 and TRBJ1-2, with a possible D match to TRBD1 (5 bases). The V gene's germline CDR1 is LGHNT and CDR2 FRNRAP. Trimming took 1 base from V and 6 from J, leaving 27 bases between them. This CDR3 has 19 residues.

The chain employs TRBV7-2 and TRBJ2-3, with 8 bases identical to TRBD2. Germline V CDR1 and CDR2: SGHTA, FQGNSA. This CDR3 comprises 15 residues. Trimming at V came to 2 bases and at J to 4 bases, leaving 5 bases not matched to a gene. Here the CDR3 reads CASSLSGGVSDTQYF. The DNA for the CDR3 is TGTGCCAGCAGCTTAAGCGGGGGAGTCTCAGATACGCAGTATTTT. Full variable domain (rest looked up from reference TRBV7-2 and TRBJ2-3): GAGVSQSPSNKVTEKGKDVELRCDPISGHTALYWYRQSLGQGLEFLIYFQGNSAPDKSGLPSDRFSAERTGGSVSTLTIQRTQQEDSAVYLCASSLSGGVSDTQYFGPGTRLTVL.

The V and J genes are TRBV3-1 (or the pseudogene TRBV3-2) and TRBJ1-1; tentative D call: TRBD1 (6 bases). CDR3 length: 14 residues. Trimming shortened V by 3 bases and J by 3 bases, and 11 bases separated the two germline ends. Germline lookup yields CDR1 LGHDT and CDR2 YNNKEL (reference sequence). CDR3 region: CASSQGRGDTEAFF. The CDR3 coding sequence is TGTGCCAGCAGCCAGGGGAGGGGGGACACTGAAGCTTTCTTT.

The genes are TRBV19 and TRBJ2-5, with a possible D match to TRBD2 (7 bases). The germline V gene encodes CDR1 LNHDA and CDR2 SQIVND (reference sequence). The V end lost 8 bases, the J end lost 9 bases, and 16 bases lay between the germline ends. This CDR3 contains 12 residues. The DNA of the CDR3 is TGTGCCAGTCAAGGGGGGGTCAGTCCCCAGTACTTC. Protein sequence: CASQGGVSPQYF. Based on the CDR3 plus reference TRBV19 and TRBJ2-5, the full variable domain is DGGITQSPKYLFRKEGQNVTLSCEQNLNHDAMYWYRQDPGQGLRLIYYSQIVNDFQKGDIAEGYSVSREKKESFPLTVTSAQKNPTAFYLCASQGGVSPQYFGPGTRLLVL.

V usage is TRBV11-3 and J usage is TRBJ1-5; weak D call: TRBD1 (5 bases). The CDR3 contains 16 residues. Germline CDR1 SGHNT, CDR2 YENEEA. The V end was cut by 1 base, the J end by 3 bases, with 13 bases between. This CDR3 reads CASSLVRNRHNQPQHF. The CDR3 bases are TGTGCCAGCAGCTTAGTAAGGAACAGGCACAATCAGCCCCAGCATTTT. Full variable domain (missing parts from reference TRBV11-3 and TRBJ1-5): EAGVVQSPRYKIIEKKQPVAFWCNPISGHNTLYWYLQNLGQGPELLIRYENEEAVDDSQLPKDRFSAERLKGVDSTLKIQPAELGDSAVYLCASSLVRNRHNQPQHFGDGTRLSIL.

The rearrangement uses TRBV6-5 and TRBJ1-1; D might be TRBD1 (5 bases). V lost 6 bases and J 8 bases, leaving 22 bases between the germline ends. The CDR3 consists of 15 residues. Germline V gene data show CDR1 as MNHEY and CDR2 as SVGAGI. CDR3 residues: CASRTGAVGFPEAFF. The CDR3 DNA follows: TGTGCCAGCAGAACTGGGGCTGTAGGGTTTCCCGAAGCTTTCTTT.

V is TRBV6-5 and J is TRBJ2-3; TRBD2 matches 10 bases. This CDR3 is built from 15 residues. Germline lookup yields CDR1 MNHEY and CDR2 SVGAGI. V shed 6 bases and J 0 bases; nucleotides not matched to a gene: 3. CDR3 amino acids: CASSSGGASTDTQYF. CDR3 nucleotide sequence: TGTGCCAGCAGCAGCGGGGGGGCGAGCACAGATACGCAGTATTTT.

The rearrangement links TRBV5-5 to TRBJ2-5; 7 bases match TRBD2. Germline values: CDR1 SGHKS, CDR2 YYEKEE (reference sequence). The CDR3 runs to 14 residues. The V and J ends lost 2 bases and 1 base, in that order; junction bases with no gene match: 2. DNA for the CDR3: TGTGCCAGCAGCTTCGGACTAGTCCAAGAGACCCAGTACTTC. Its translation is CASSFGLVQETQYF.

The V and J genes are TRBV19 and TRBJ1-1; no reliable D call. V lost 1 base and J lost 0, with 9 bases in between. This CDR3 is 15 amino acids long. CDR1 and CDR2 (germline): LNHDA, SQIVND (reference sequence). DNA for the CDR3: TGTGCCAGTAGTATAGTAGGACTCCTGAACACTGAAGCTTTCTTT. This codes for CASSIVGLLNTEAFF.

The genes are TRBV27 and TRBJ1-4; 7 bases match TRBD1. Trimming took 7 bases from V and 8 from J; bases not matched to a gene: 10. The length of the CDR3 is 14 residues. CDR1 is MNHEY and CDR2 is SMNVEV in the germline V gene (reference sequence). The CDR3 sequence is CASISGQVREKLFF. The DNA of the CDR3 is TGTGCCAGCATCTCCGGACAGGTGCGGGAAAAACTGTTTTTT. Drawing the rest from reference TRBV27 and TRBJ1-4, the complete variable domain is EAQVTQNPRYLITVTGKKLTVTCSQNMNHEYMSWYRQDPGLGLRQIYYSMNVEVTDKGDVPEGYKVSRKEKRNFPLILESPSPNQTSLYFCASISGQVREKLFFGSGTQLSVL.

This clone was seen just once. This chain links TRBV11-2 with TRBJ1-3, with TRBD1 matching 9 bases. V lost 4 bases to trimming and J lost 3 bases; unmatched junction nucleotides: 10. The germline V gene has CDR1 SGHAT and CDR2 FQNNGV. CDR3 length: 17 residues. The CDR3: CASSYNRDRVRGNTIYF. As DNA, the CDR3 is TGTGCCAGCAGCTATAATCGGGACAGGGTCCGTGGAAACACCATATATTTT.

A word on this clone: Germline and junction disagree at one end, which may indicate a read error. This chain links TRBV10-3 with TRBJ2-4; 15 nucleotides align to TRBD2. The V gene's germline CDR1 is ENHRY and CDR2 SYGVKD. CDR3 size: 16 residues. CDR3 in DNA: TGTGCCATCAGTGAGCAGAGGGGACTAGCGGGGGGCACAATGAACTTC. It codes for CAISEQRGLAGGTMNF.

In its sample, this clone was seen once. This chain joins TRBV7-7 and TRBJ2-1; maybe TRBD2 (7 bases). Germline V gene sequence: CDR1 SSHAT, CDR2 FNYEAQ (reference sequence). The CDR3 covers 14 residues. CDR3 coding DNA: TGTGCTAGCTCCTTGGGGGGGCAGGAGAATGAGCAGTTCTTC. This encodes CASSLGGQENEQFF.